This entry describes one T cell receptor (beta chain). What it binds is not known. CDR3 length equals 11 residues. Germline V gene data show CDR1 as SQVTM and CDR2 as ANQGSEA. V dropped 1 base and J dropped 6 bases, with 6 bases sitting between them. The sample belongs to a study of CD8+ T cells in alopecia areata. RNA was extracted and reverse transcribed into cDNA as the sequencing template. Profiled with immunoSEQ multiplex PCR; TCRdb holds only in-frame clones, not every one. This table holds some 120,000 clones, approximately 47% found once. Study results and limitations: Relative to normal scalp, lesional scalp, especially alopecia totalis/universalis, showed higher clonality. Sharing of TCRs across patients appeared less clear than in mice, possibly for HLA-related reasons.

The sequence was obtained from a human donor with alopecia areata. The gene calls are TRBV29-1 and TRBJ1-1; no reliable D call. Sequencing was performed on NKG2D-low CD8+ T cells sorted from blood. CDR3 amino acids: CSVEGRPEAFF. As DNA, the CDR3 is TGCAGCGTTGAAGGACGTCCTGAAGCTTTCTTT.